Listed below are T cell receptor beta chains from one sample, sequenced in a study of T cell responses to AZD1222 COVID-19 vaccine. Assay used: immunoSEQ multiplex PCR; TCRdb lists only in-frame clones, some missing. The sample carries 70,000 to 95,000 clones, under 95% recorded once. This specimen was peripheral blood, taken 28 days after the second AZD1222 dose. The receptors stem from an adult who received the AZD1222 COVID-19 vaccine. Each CDR3 is given with its conserved first and last residue. A D gene is named only where the DNA matches it firmly. Some rows have no size entry. The others give once, few or many, or a class for an expanded clone.

d_call	clone_size	v_call	j_call	cdr3_nt	cdr3_aa
-	-	TRBV12-3/TRBV12-4	TRBJ1-5	TGTGCCAGCAGTTTAGCGTATAATCAGCCCCAGCATTTT	CASSLAYNQPQHF
-	once	TRBV28	TRBJ1-1	TGTGCCAGCAGTTCCGTACCAGTGGAAGCTTTCTTT	CASSSVPVEAFF
TRBD2	-	TRBV5-1	TRBJ2-1	TGCGCCAGCAGCTTGGTGGGCGGGGAGGGTGAGCAGTTCTTC	CASSLVGGEGEQFF
-	once	TRBV20-1	TRBJ1-5	TGCAGTGCTAGTCATTTGATGGGTAGCAATCAGCCCCAGCATTTT	CSASHLMGSNQPQHF
-	-	TRBV7-8	TRBJ1-6	TGTGCCAGCAGCTCAGGATCACCCCTCCACTTT	CASSSGSPLHF
-	once	TRBV18	TRBJ2-2	TGTGCCAGCTCATCTGACTCCCCGAACGCCGGGGAGCTGTTTTTT	CASSSDSPNAGELFF
-	few	TRBV9	TRBJ2-7	TGTGCCAGCAGCGTAGGCAGTACGGCCTACGAGCAGTACTTC	CASSVGSTAYEQYF
-	-	TRBV6-2/TRBV6-3	TRBJ2-7	TGTGCCAGCAGTTACGGTGGTAGCGGTCACTACGAGCAGTACTTC	CASSYGGSGHYEQYF
-	-	TRBV5-1	TRBJ1-2	TGCGCCAGCATCCCACGTGGCAGGGATTCGGATGGCTACACCTTC	CASIPRGRDSDGYTF
TRBD1	-	TRBV19	TRBJ2-7	TGTGCCAGTAGTACGAGCCAGGGGGCGGACTACGAGCAGTACTTC	CASSTSQGADYEQYF
TRBD2	-	TRBV9	TRBJ2-7	TGTGCCAGCAGCGTGTGGGAGGGTGGTGAGCAGTACTTC	CASSVWEGGEQYF
TRBD2	-	TRBV3-1/TRBV3-2	TRBJ2-1	TGTGCCAGCAGTCCTTCGGGGACTACGATCTACAATGAGCAGTTCTTC	CASSPSGTTIYNEQFF
TRBD1	-	TRBV28	TRBJ1-4	TGTGCCAGCAGATCCTTCGGGGACAGGGGTGAAAAACTGTTTTTT	CASRSFGDRGEKLFF
-	once	TRBV5-1	TRBJ1-4	TGCGCCAGCAGTTCGGGACGGGATAATGAAAAACTGTTTTTT	CASSSGRDNEKLFF
-	-	TRBV18	TRBJ2-2	TGTGCCAGCTCACCTACCTCCCACACCGGGGAGCTGTTTTTT	CASSPTSHTGELFF
TRBD1	few	TRBV11-1	TRBJ2-1	TGTGCCAGCAGCAAGGACAGGGGGTCCGATGAGCAGTTCTTC	CASSKDRGSDEQFF
-	-	TRBV15	TRBJ2-2	TGTGCCACCAGCAGAGAACCCTACAGGAACACCGGGGAGCTGTTTTTT	CATSREPYRNTGELFF
-	-	TRBV11-2	TRBJ1-6	TGTGCCAGCAGCTTAGGTCCGGACATCTATAATTCACCCCTCCACTTT	CASSLGPDIYNSPLHF
-	-	TRBV5-1	TRBJ2-2	TGCGCCAGCAGTGGTAGTCTTGGTCAAGGGGAGCTGTTTTTT	CASSGSLGQGELFF
-	-	TRBV11-2	TRBJ1-6	TGTGCCAGCAGCTCCAATAGGGGACCCCTCCACTTT	CASSSNRGPLHF
-	-	TRBV2	TRBJ1-6	TGTGCCAGCAGTGATCGGCCCCCTAATTCACCCCTCCACTTT	CASSDRPPNSPLHF
-	-	TRBV5-5	TRBJ1-5	TGTGCCAGCAGCATGTCCCCGGGACACAAAAATCAGCCCCAGCATTTT	CASSMSPGHKNQPQHF
-	-	TRBV9	TRBJ1-3	TGTGCCAGCAGCGTAGCCGAGGGGAGATCCTCTGGAAACACCATATATTTT	CASSVAEGRSSGNTIYF